The clone carrying this TCR beta chain was counted a single time. Its antigen is not known. J lost 5 bases, V lost 8 bases, and 12 bases had no gene match. The CDR3 contains 15 residues. From germline, CDR1 is MNHEY and CDR2 SVGEGT. The data belong to a study of T cells after yellow fever vaccination. TCRdb used MiXCR to reprocess the 5' RACE reads, holding one entry per CDR3 protein. In the table there are more than 300,000 distinct CDR3 sequences, over 3.5% of which are singletons. Study-level points and caveats: A weaker but faster secondary response was observed, peaking on day 5 versus 15.

The source was PBMCs, collected 15 days after the yellow fever booster vaccination. The receptor comes from a man in his late teens or twenties who received the YFV17D yellow fever vaccine. The chain employs TRBV6-2 or TRBV6-3 and TRBJ2-7, with 10 bases matching TRBD1. The CDR3 reads CASCAAGTGVHEQYF. The CDR3 bases are TGTGCCAGCTGTGCGGCCGGGACAGGGGTCCACGAGCAGTACTTC.